The rows below give T cell receptor beta chains drawn from one sample of a study of blood T cell repertoires in COVID-19. Repertoires were generated with immunoSEQ multiplex PCR, while TCRdb's copy carries only in-frame clones and drops some. The sample holds about 140,000 clones, 86% seen once. The specimen sequenced was peripheral blood. The source of these receptors is a woman in her fifties or sixties with acute or convalescent COVID-19. Each CDR3 is given with its conserved first and last residue. The order of the fields is V gene, D gene, J gene, clone size, CDR3 protein, CDR3 DNA. The D gene is left open where the match is weak. Clone sizes are given selectively: once, few, many, or a class where the clone is expanded.

v_call: TRBV3-1/TRBV3-2
d_call: NA
j_call: TRBJ2-7
clone_size: NA
cdr3_aa: CASSQRGTYEQYF
cdr3_nt: TGTGCCAGCAGCCAAAGGGGCACCTACGAGCAGTACTTC

v_call: TRBV7-2
d_call: TRBD2
j_call: TRBJ2-1
clone_size: NA
cdr3_aa: CASSLARGILAGGPAYNEQFF
cdr3_nt: TGTGCCAGCAGCTTAGCCAGAGGGATTTTAGCGGGGGGGCCGGCGTACAATGAGCAGTTCTTC

v_call: TRBV14
d_call: NA
j_call: TRBJ2-1
clone_size: NA
cdr3_aa: CASSQSPRQGSYNEQFF
cdr3_nt: TGTGCCAGCAGCCAATCTCCACGGCAGGGTTCCTACAATGAGCAGTTCTTC

v_call: TRBV7-9
d_call: TRBD2
j_call: TRBJ2-2
clone_size: NA
cdr3_aa: CASSPLAGAGGANTGELFF
cdr3_nt: TGTGCCAGCAGCCCACTGGCAGGAGCCGGGGGGGCGAACACCGGGGAGCTGTTTTTT

v_call: TRBV14
d_call: TRBD1
j_call: TRBJ1-1
clone_size: NA
cdr3_aa: CASSQARLDRLGEAFF
cdr3_nt: TGTGCCAGCAGCCAAGCCCGGCTGGACAGGCTGGGTGAAGCTTTCTTT

v_call: TRBV18
d_call: NA
j_call: TRBJ1-5
clone_size: NA
cdr3_aa: CASSPTRAQPQHF
cdr3_nt: TGTGCCAGCTCACCAACCAGGGCTCAGCCCCAGCATTTT

v_call: TRBV20-1
d_call: TRBD1
j_call: TRBJ2-7
clone_size: NA
cdr3_aa: CSGQGSYEQYF
cdr3_nt: TGCAGTGGACAGGGCTCCTACGAGCAGTACTTC

v_call: TRBV7-2
d_call: NA
j_call: TRBJ2-3
clone_size: few
cdr3_aa: CASSRLRTDTQYF
cdr3_nt: TGTGCCAGCAGCCGTCTCCGCACAGATACGCAGTATTTT

v_call: TRBV5-8
d_call: NA
j_call: TRBJ1-2
clone_size: NA
cdr3_aa: CASSPRGRKNTF
cdr3_nt: TGTGCCAGCAGCCCTCGTGGGAGAAAGAACACCTTC

v_call: TRBV5-1
d_call: NA
j_call: TRBJ1-1
clone_size: NA
cdr3_aa: CASSLGGGTEAFF
cdr3_nt: TGCGCCAGCAGCTTGGGCGGGGGTACTGAAGCTTTCTTT

v_call: TRBV11-3
d_call: NA
j_call: TRBJ2-7
clone_size: NA
cdr3_aa: CASSLDGWVSYEQYF
cdr3_nt: TGTGCCAGCAGCTTAGACGGGTGGGTGTCCTACGAGCAGTACTTC

v_call: TRBV28
d_call: TRBD1
j_call: TRBJ1-1
clone_size: NA
cdr3_aa: CASRRQGARTEAFF
cdr3_nt: TGTGCCAGCAGGAGACAGGGGGCGCGGACTGAAGCTTTCTTT

v_call: TRBV9
d_call: NA
j_call: TRBJ1-1
clone_size: NA
cdr3_aa: CASSVDRATEAFF
cdr3_nt: TGTGCCAGCAGCGTAGACAGAGCCACTGAAGCTTTCTTT

v_call: TRBV28
d_call: TRBD1
j_call: TRBJ2-1
clone_size: NA
cdr3_aa: CASSSPGKGTVGAYNEQFF
cdr3_nt: TGTGCCAGCAGTTCCCCGGGGAAAGGGACAGTCGGCGCCTACAATGAGCAGTTCTTC

v_call: TRBV19
d_call: NA
j_call: TRBJ2-7
clone_size: few
cdr3_aa: CASSIISNSYEQYF
cdr3_nt: TGTGCCAGTAGTATTATAAGCAACTCCTACGAGCAGTACTTC

v_call: TRBV18
d_call: TRBD2
j_call: TRBJ2-7
clone_size: NA
cdr3_aa: CASSQPGRANEQYF
cdr3_nt: TGTGCCAGCTCCCAGCCGGGGAGGGCCAACGAGCAGTACTTC

v_call: TRBV12-3/TRBV12-4
d_call: NA
j_call: TRBJ2-5
clone_size: NA
cdr3_aa: CASSRQETQYF
cdr3_nt: TGTGCCAGCAGCCGCCAAGAGACCCAGTACTTC

v_call: TRBV15
d_call: TRBD1
j_call: TRBJ1-4
clone_size: NA
cdr3_aa: CATSRDGTGGNEKLFF
cdr3_nt: TGTGCCACCAGCAGAGATGGGACAGGGGGTAATGAAAAACTGTTTTTT

v_call: TRBV19
d_call: NA
j_call: TRBJ2-2
clone_size: NA
cdr3_aa: CASSGGEGTLMNTGELFF
cdr3_nt: TGTGCCAGTAGTGGAGGGGAAGGAACTCTAATGAACACCGGGGAGCTGTTTTTT

v_call: TRBV19
d_call: NA
j_call: TRBJ1-2
clone_size: NA
cdr3_aa: CASSTGRPSLPNYGYTF
cdr3_nt: TGTGCCAGTTCCACAGGGCGCCCTTCTCTTCCTAACTATGGCTACACCTTC

v_call: TRBV7-3
d_call: NA
j_call: TRBJ1-1
clone_size: NA
cdr3_aa: CASSFIRDTEAFF
cdr3_nt: TGTGCCAGCAGCTTCATCCGGGACACTGAAGCTTTCTTT

v_call: TRBV10-3
d_call: NA
j_call: TRBJ2-7
clone_size: NA
cdr3_aa: CAITAAGSYEQYF
cdr3_nt: TGTGCCATCACGGCTGCAGGCTCCTACGAGCAGTACTTC

v_call: TRBV10-3
d_call: NA
j_call: TRBJ1-1
clone_size: medium-sized
cdr3_aa: CAITQTPNTEAFF
cdr3_nt: TGTGCCATCACACAGACGCCGAACACTGAAGCTTTCTTT

v_call: TRBV6-6
d_call: TRBD1
j_call: TRBJ1-2
clone_size: NA
cdr3_aa: CASSRSKNRTGNYGYTF
cdr3_nt: TGTGCCAGCAGTCGATCGAAAAATAGGACAGGCAATTATGGCTACACCTTC

v_call: TRBV28
d_call: NA
j_call: TRBJ1-2
clone_size: NA
cdr3_aa: CASRSTGTGEGYTF
cdr3_nt: TGTGCCAGCAGATCCACAGGGACCGGGGAGGGCTACACCTTC

v_call: TRBV30
d_call: TRBD2
j_call: TRBJ2-1
clone_size: NA
cdr3_aa: CAWSPGRGAYNEQFF
cdr3_nt: TGTGCCTGGAGTCCAGGGCGGGGGGCCTACAATGAGCAGTTCTTC

v_call: TRBV28
d_call: TRBD1
j_call: TRBJ2-7
clone_size: NA
cdr3_aa: CASRDGTGLEQYF
cdr3_nt: TGTGCCAGCAGAGACGGGACAGGGCTCGAGCAGTACTTC

v_call: TRBV13
d_call: NA
j_call: TRBJ2-1
clone_size: few
cdr3_aa: CASSSPNSGFYNEQFF
cdr3_nt: TGTGCCAGCAGCTCCCCGAATAGCGGATTCTACAATGAGCAGTTCTTC

v_call: TRBV4-3
d_call: TRBD1
j_call: TRBJ1-2
clone_size: NA
cdr3_aa: CASSQETGVYGYTF
cdr3_nt: TGCGCCAGCAGCCAAGAAACAGGGGTCTATGGCTACACCTTC